This T cell receptor (beta chain) was found in a study of cytotoxic CD8 clonotypes in ibrutinib-treated CLL. This clone was counted between two and nine times. Repertoires were generated with immunoSEQ multiplex PCR, while TCRdb's copy carries only in-frame clones and drops some. The sample includes approximately 210,000 clones, 72% of them seen just once. The CDR3 has 12 residues. The germline V and J ends were trimmed by 2 bases and 14 bases, with 14 bases remaining between them. Germline assignment: CDR1 MNHEY and CDR2 SMNVEV (reference sequence). The sample was PBMCs, taken after 24 months of ibrutinib treatment. The V and J genes are TRBV27 and TRBJ2-3, with D possibly called TRBD1 or TRBD2 (5 bases each). The receptor was derived from a human donor with chronic lymphocytic leukemia. The CDR3 reads CASSLGGESLYF. CDR3 coding DNA: TGTGCCAGCAGTTTAGGGGGAGAATCTCTGTATTTT.